One T cell receptor beta chain is described in this entry. This receptor's antigen is unknown. No much larger clone exists at a distance of one base, and base qualities are not known. TCR CDR3 regions were amplified from genomic DNA by multiplex PCR using the deep immunoSEQ assay. Genomic DNA extracted from each cell subset was distributed evenly over all wells of several immunoSEQ 96-well plates, and each plate served as one replicate. For sorted subsets, approximately 200 ng of genomic DNA, equivalent to around 31,000 T cell genomes, went into each replicate PCR. Purified libraries were measured with a Qubit 3.0 fluorometer, size-checked on a Bioanalyzer 2100, and measured again with the KAPA Library Quantification kit. A separate single-read 150-cycle Illumina NextSeq 550 flow cell was used to sequence each immunoSEQ 96-well plate. Under the source paper's analysis protocol: Because the immunoSEQ output held only junctional sequences and lacked quality scores, the filtering could not match the filtering applied to full-length reads. To assign V/J genes and CDR3, sequences were annotated using PyIR, a Python wrapper for IgBLAST v1.9, with IMGT germline references. Reads were filtered out if the reads had weak V/J assignments (E-value above 1e-6), no CDR3, stop codons, out-of-frame junctions, or ambiguous translated residues. A V3J clonotype was defined by an identical inferred V gene, J gene, and CDR3 amino acid sequence. To compute the percentage overlap between repertoires, the number of shared unique clonotypes was divided by the size of the smaller repertoire. Repertoire richness was assessed with RTK rarefaction, the Chao1 estimator, and Recon v2.1 estimates of unobserved clonotypes. Generation probabilities for all TCRbeta clonotypes obtained by the gDNA method from a few donors were computed using OLGA. The immuneACCESS repertoire file appears here via TCRdb, limited to in-frame rearrangements. These files lack a portion of the clones; in checked studies, under half of the deficit traces to unresolved V genes, and the cause of the others is not known. D and trimming come from the DNA, and the V and J calls and clone size come from that table. The sample profile shows around 700,000 clones; less than 85% of them were found once. The ten largest clones take up around 1.6% of the sample.

The record originates from a study of shared clonotypes between healthy human individuals (dated by TCRdb to the early 2020s). For the wider study: The cohort included a few men and a couple of women between 18 and 49 years of age. For each donor, CD4 naive and CD4 memory were each run on three plates, CD8 naive on two plates, and CD8 memory on one plate. To estimate repertoire size and how much clonotype sharing occurs between individuals, the study deeply sequenced the blood TCR repertoires of five healthy adults. Libraries were prepared and TCR repertoires were sequenced by different laboratories using diverse techniques, in order to increase sequencing depth and limit assay-specific biases. Per donor, leukapheresis produced somewhere between about 0.9 and 9.5 billion PBMCs.

What the research found in general, with its limitations: Compared with non-shared clonotypes, clonotypes shared by all four sorted-subset donors had higher generation probabilities. Pairwise subsampling led to the expectation that sequencing depth would affect the degree of clonotype sharing among donors. Across a handful of donors, about 4.5% of naive CD4, 3% to 4% of naive CD8, 2% to 2.5% of memory CD4, and approximately 0.4% of memory CD8 clonotypes were shared. The genetic and exposure-history diversity represented was limited by the small number of donors. Sampling was limited to blood, and TCR repertoires in tissue likely differ from TCR repertoires in blood. Larger estimated clonotype richness was generally found for naive subsets than for memory subsets. Even with the large sequencing depth, rarefaction of the sorted-subset datasets indicated that sequencing was incomplete.

The donors were healthy, HIV-negative adults with no recently reported acute infections or vaccinations. All donors were Caucasian adults living in Nashville, Tennessee, USA. CD4+ T cells were enriched by magnetic negative selection; naive cells were then positively selected on CD45RA, and the negative fraction formed the memory subset. After blood collection by leukapheresis, PBMCs were isolated using Ficoll-Histopaque density gradient centrifugation and then cryopreserved in the vapor phase of liquid nitrogen. Analytical flow cytometry was used to check the purity and quantity of every magnetically sorted T cell population. Genomic DNA was isolated from every sorted fraction and measured by UV absorbance on a Nanodrop 2000c. Including the terminal cysteine and phenylalanine, the CDR3 comprises 14 residues. Of all the DNA, just the CDR3 is kept, 42 bases in frame from base 1. V loses 0 bases, J loses 5 bases, and the germline ends lie 11 bases apart. The germline V gene yields MNHNS for CDR1 and SASEGT for CDR2.

Sequencing was done on a sample of memory CD4+ T cells sorted from blood. Read against the paper, the sample's cell subset or site label means: CD45RA-negative fraction. Recombination connected TRBV6-1 to TRBJ2-7; the D gene is perhaps TRBD1, from 5 matching bases. This clonotype was sampled from a woman aged 30 to 39 in good health. The nucleotides read TGTGCCAGCAGTGAAGCGGAGCAGGGCAACGAGCAGTACTTC. Its product reads: CASSEAEQGNEQYF.